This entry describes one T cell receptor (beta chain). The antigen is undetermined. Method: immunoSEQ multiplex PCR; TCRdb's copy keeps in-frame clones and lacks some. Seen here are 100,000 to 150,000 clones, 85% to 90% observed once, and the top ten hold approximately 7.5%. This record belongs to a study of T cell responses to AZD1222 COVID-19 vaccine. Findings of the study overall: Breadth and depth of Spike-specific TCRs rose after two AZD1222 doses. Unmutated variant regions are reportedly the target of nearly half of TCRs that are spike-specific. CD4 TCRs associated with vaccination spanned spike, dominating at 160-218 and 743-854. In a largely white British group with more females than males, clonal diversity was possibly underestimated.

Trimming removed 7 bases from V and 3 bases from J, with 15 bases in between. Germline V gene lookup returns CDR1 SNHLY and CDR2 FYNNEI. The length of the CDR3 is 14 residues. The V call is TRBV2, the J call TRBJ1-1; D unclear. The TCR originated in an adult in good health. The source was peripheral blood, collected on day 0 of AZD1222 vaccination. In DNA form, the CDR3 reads TGTGCCAGCAAAGACAAGGCCCGTTACACTGAAGCTTTCTTT. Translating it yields CASKDKARYTEAFF. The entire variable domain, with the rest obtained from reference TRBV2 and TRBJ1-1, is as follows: EPEVTQTPSHQVTQMGQEVILRCVPISNHLYFYWYRQILGQKVEFLVSFYNNEISEKSEIFDDQFSVERPDGSNFTLKIRSTKLEDSAMYFCASKDKARYTEAFFGQGTRLTVV.